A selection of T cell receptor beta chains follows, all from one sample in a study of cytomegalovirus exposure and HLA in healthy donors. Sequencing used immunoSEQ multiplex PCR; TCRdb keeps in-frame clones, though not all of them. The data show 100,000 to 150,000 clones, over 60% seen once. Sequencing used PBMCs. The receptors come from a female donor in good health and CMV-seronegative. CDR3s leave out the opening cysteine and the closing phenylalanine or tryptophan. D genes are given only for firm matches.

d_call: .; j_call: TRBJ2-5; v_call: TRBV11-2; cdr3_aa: ASSLPSGHETQY
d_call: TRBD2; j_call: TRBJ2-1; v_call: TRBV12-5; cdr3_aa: ASGLVPYFVGGGPDEQF
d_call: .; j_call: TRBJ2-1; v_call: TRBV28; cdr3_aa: ASSSRTSRPF
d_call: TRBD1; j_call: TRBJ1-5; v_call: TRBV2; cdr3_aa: ASSAIPFGTGGGRQPQH
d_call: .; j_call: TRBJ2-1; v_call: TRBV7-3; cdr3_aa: ASSSGGRGPESYNEQF
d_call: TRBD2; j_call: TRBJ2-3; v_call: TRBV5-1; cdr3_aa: ASSSGGPTDTQY
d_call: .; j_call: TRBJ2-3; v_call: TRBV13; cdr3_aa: ASSPGSGRYGTDTQY
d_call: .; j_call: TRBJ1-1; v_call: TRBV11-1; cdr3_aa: ASSFFRGTEAF
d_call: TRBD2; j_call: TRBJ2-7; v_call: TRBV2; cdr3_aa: ASTQAGGREQY
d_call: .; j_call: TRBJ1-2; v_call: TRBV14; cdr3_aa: ASSRDPGHDYGYT
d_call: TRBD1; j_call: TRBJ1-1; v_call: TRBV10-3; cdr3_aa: AIAGRGTGDTEAF
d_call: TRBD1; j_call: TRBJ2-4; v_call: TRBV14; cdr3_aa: ASSQERTGIY
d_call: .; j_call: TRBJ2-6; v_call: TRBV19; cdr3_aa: ASANGANVLT
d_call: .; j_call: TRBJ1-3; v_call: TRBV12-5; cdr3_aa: ASGRVSGNTIY
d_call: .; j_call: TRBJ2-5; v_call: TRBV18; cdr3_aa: ASSPLEEGTQY
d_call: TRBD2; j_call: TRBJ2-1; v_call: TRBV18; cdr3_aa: ASSPQSGRASYNEQF
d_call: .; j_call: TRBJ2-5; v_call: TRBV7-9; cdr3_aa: ASSLAQGGETQY
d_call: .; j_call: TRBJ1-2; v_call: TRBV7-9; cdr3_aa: ASSPSGRGVANYGYT
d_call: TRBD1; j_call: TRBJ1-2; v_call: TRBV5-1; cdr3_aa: ASTSGQAANYGYT
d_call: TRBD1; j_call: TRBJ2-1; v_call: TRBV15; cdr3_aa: ATRYTGALYNEQF
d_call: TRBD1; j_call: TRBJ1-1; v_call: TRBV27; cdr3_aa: ASSSSTGADHYTEAF
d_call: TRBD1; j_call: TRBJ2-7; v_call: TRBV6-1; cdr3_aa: ASSLRDSRSYEQY
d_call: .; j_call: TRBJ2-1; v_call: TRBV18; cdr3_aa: ASSRESSYNEQF
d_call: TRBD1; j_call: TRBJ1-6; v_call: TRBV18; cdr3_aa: ASSRGTDYNSPLH
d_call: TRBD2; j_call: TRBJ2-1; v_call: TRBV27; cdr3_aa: ASSPTLGTSGRAWGNEQF
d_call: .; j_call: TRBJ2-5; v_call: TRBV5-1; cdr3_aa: ASGRAAGKETQY
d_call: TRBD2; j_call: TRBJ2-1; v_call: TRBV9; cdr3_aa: ASSAPGLASYNEQF
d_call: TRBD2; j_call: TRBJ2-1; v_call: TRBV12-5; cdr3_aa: ASGVGLAAQF
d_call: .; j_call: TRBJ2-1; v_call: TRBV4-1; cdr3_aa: ASSRETGNEQF
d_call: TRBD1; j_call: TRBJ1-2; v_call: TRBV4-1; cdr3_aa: ASSQEIQGERYGYT
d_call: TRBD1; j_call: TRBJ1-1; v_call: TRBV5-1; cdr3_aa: ASSGWTGRGTEAF
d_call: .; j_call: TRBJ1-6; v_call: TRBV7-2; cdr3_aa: ASSLVLGRKSPLH
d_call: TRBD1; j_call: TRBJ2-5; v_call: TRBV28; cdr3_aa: ASSLRDRAETQY
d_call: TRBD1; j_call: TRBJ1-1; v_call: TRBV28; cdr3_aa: ASSLWDRAEAF
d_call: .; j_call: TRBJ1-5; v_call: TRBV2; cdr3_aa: ASSGGHQYQPQH